These 6 T cell receptor beta chains were all obtained from the same sample, sequenced in a study of T cells expressing NK-cell markers. TCRdb reanalyzed the 5' RACE reads and collapses them to one entry per CDR3 protein, without DNA. Here the sample table reports roughly 390,000 distinct CDR3 sequences. The specimen sequenced was blood T cells: a sorted CD56 or NKG2C T cell subset, CD4+ or CD8+ T cells, or bulk PBMC T cells (not recorded which). Receptors were obtained from a woman aged 45-59 years in good health.

The V call is TRBV5-6, the J call TRBJ2-3; TCRdb's D call, TRBD2, is unchecked because there is no DNA. The germline V gene has CDR1 SGHDT and CDR2 YYEEEE. CDR3 size: 18 residues. CDR3 sequence: CASSLLILSSGASDTQYF.

V gene TRBV6-1 combines with J gene TRBJ1-1; TCRdb calls TRBD1, which cannot be checked without DNA. Germline-derived CDR1 and CDR2 are MNHNS and SASEGT. This CDR3 is 12 amino acids long. The CDR3 is CASSGAGGEAFF.

This rearrangement joins TRBV4-1 to TRBJ2-7; TCRdb's D call, TRBD2, is unchecked because there is no DNA. The CDR3 totals 15 residues. The germline gives CDR1 MGHRA, CDR2 YSYEKL. CDR3 protein: CASSQPTSAKGEQYF.

The J gene is TRBJ2-1, the V gene TRBV29-1; the TCRdb D gene call, TRBD2, has no DNA to confirm it. The CDR3 is made up of 13 amino acids. Germline-derived CDR1 and CDR2 are SQVTM and ANQGSEA. The CDR3: CSGLGGASNEQFF.

The chain carries TRBV12-3 or TRBV12-4 and TRBJ2-1; lacking DNA, the TRBD2 call made by TCRdb goes unchecked. The CDR3 has 18 amino acids. The CDR3 loop is CASSLDRGGLAGGYEQFF.

The chain links TRBV12-3 or TRBV12-4 to TRBJ2-2; TCRdb reports TRBD2, a call that lacks DNA to check it against. The CDR3 is 17 residues long. The CDR3 here is CASSPPGLARWSGELFF.